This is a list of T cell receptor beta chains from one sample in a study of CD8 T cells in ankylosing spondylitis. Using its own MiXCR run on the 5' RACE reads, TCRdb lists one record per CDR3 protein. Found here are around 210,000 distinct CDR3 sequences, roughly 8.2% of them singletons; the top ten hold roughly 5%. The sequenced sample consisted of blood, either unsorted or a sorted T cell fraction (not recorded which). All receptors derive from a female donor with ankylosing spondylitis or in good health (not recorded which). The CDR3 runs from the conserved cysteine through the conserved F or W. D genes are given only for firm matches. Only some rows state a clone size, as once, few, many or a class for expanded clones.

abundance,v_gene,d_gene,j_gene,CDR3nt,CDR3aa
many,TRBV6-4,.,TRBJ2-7,TGTGCCAGCAGTGACCGGGACAAAGCCTACGAGCAGTACTTC,CASSDRDKAYEQYF
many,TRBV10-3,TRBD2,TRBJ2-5,TGTGCCATCAGTGAGTCTCGACTAGCGGGAGTGGAGACCCAGTACTTC,CAISESRLAGVETQYF
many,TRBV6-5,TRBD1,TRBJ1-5,TGTGCCAGCAGTTCCTTGACAGGGGGCGGTTCAGGGCCCCAGCATTTT,CASSSLTGGGSGPQHF
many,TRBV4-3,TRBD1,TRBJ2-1,TGCGCCAGCAGCCGCTGGGGGACAGGGAGGAACAATGAGCAGTTCTTC,CASSRWGTGRNNEQFF
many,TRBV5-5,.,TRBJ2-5,TGTGCCAGCAGCTTGGATCTTCGACAAGAGACCCAGTACTTC,CASSLDLRQETQYF
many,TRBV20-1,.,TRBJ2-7,TGCAGTGCTAGCAGGTGGGCCTCCTACGAGCAGTACTTC,CSASRWASYEQYF
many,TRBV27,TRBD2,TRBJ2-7,TGTGCCAGCAGTTTTAGGGCGGGAGGGCTCGAGCAGTACTTC,CASSFRAGGLEQYF
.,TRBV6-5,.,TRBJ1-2,TGTGCCAGCAGTTACGCAGGGGAGGACTATGGCTACACCTTC,CASSYAGEDYGYTF
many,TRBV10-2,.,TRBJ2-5,TGCGTCAGCAGTGAGAATCAAGAGACCCAGTACTTC,CVSSENQETQYF
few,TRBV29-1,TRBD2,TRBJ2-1,TGCAGCGTTGGTACTAGCGGAGCGTCATACAATGAGCAGTTCTTC,CSVGTSGASYNEQFF
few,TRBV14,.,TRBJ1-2,TGTGCCAGCAGTCCGGGCTTTACATATGGCTACACCTTC,CASSPGFTYGYTF
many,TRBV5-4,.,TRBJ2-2,TGTGCCAGCAGCCGGAGAGGGGAGCCCGGGGAGCTGTTTTTT,CASSRRGEPGELFF
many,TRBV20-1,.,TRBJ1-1,TGCAGTGCTCTGAACAGGAGGGCGAACACTGAAGCTTTCTTT,CSALNRRANTEAFF
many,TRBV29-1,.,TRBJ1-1,TGCAGCGTCCTAAAAAGGGGGAACACTGAAGCTTTCTTT,CSVLKRGNTEAFF
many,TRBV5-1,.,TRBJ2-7,TGCGCCAGCAGCTTGTTAGGCGGCCTCTACGAGCAGTACTTC,CASSLLGGLYEQYF
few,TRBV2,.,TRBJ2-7,TGTGCCAGCAGTGAAGTAGTGGGGGTCCCCTACGAGCAGTACTTC,CASSEVVGVPYEQYF
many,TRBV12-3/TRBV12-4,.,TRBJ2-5,TGTGCCAGCAATAAACAGGGAATCCAAGAGACCCAGTACTTC,CASNKQGIQETQYF
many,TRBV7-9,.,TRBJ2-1,TGTGCCAGCAGCCAGGACCAGCGGGTTCGGAATGAGCAGTTCTTC,CASSQDQRVRNEQFF
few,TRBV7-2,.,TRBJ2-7,TGTGCCAGCAGCCCGTGGACTGCCTCCTACGAGCAGTACTTC,CASSPWTASYEQYF
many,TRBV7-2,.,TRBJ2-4,TGTGCCAGCAGCCCGTTCCCCCGAGGCCCTAAAAACATTCAGTACTTC,CASSPFPRGPKNIQYF
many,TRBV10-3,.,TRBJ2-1,TGTGCCATCAGTGGTTCAGTGAATGAAATTAGCTCCTACAATGAGCAGTTCTTC,CAISGSVNEISSYNEQFF
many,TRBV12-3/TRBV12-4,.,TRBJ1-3,TGTGCCGGTCAGACCCACTCTGGAAACACCATATATTTT,CAGQTHSGNTIYF
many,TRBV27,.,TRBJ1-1,TGTGCCAGCAGTGCATTTGACAGGCTTATGAACACTGAAGCTTTCTTT,CASSAFDRLMNTEAFF
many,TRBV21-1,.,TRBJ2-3,TGTGCCAGCCTTGGGAGGGAGAACACAGATACGCAGTATTTT,CASLGRENTDTQYF
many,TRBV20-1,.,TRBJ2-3,TGCAGTGCTAGCCGTGCTCGCACAGATACGCAGTATTTT,CSASRARTDTQYF
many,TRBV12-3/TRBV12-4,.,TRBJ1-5,TGTGCCAGCAGTTTAAAGGCAGGAGATCAGCCCCAGCATTTT,CASSLKAGDQPQHF
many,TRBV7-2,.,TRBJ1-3,TGTGCCAGCAGCCCTGGCAGGGACCTCTCTGGAAACACCATATATTTT,CASSPGRDLSGNTIYF
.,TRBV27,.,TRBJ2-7,TGTGCCAGCAGTCCTACACCCTGGGGGGTAGCCTACGAGCAGTACTTC,CASSPTPWGVAYEQYF
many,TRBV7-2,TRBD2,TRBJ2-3,TGTGCCAGCAGCCCTGGTAGCGGGAGGTTTGATACGCAGTATTTT,CASSPGSGRFDTQYF
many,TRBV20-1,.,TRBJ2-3,TGCAGTGCTAGGGGCCGAGCTAGCACAGATACGCAGTATTTT,CSARGRASTDTQYF
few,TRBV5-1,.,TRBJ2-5,TGCGCCAGCAGCTTGGTCGGTAGGGCGGACCAAGAGACCCAGTACTTC,CASSLVGRADQETQYF
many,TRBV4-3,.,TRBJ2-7,TGCGCCAGCAGCCAAGGTAAAGACGGGTACGAGCAGTACTTC,CASSQGKDGYEQYF
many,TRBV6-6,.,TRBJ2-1,TGTGCCAGCAGTTACGTAGTCGATGAGCAGTTCTTC,CASSYVVDEQFF
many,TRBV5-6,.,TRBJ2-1,TGTGCCAGCGCCGAGGGAGCGTTCCCCTACAATGAGCAGTTCTTC,CASAEGAFPYNEQFF
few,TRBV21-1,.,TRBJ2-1,TGTGCCAGCAGCAAAGTGACGGGAGGGCGGAATGAGCAGTTCTTC,CASSKVTGGRNEQFF
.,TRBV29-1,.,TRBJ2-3,TGCAGCGTGGGGCTAAGCACAGATACGCAGTATTTT,CSVGLSTDTQYF
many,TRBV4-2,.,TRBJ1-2,TGTGCCAGCAGCCAAGGGGACCCTCCCACCTTC,CASSQGDPPTF
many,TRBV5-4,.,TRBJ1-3,TGTGCCAGCAGCTCCCTCGACGGGCCGAACACCATATATTTT,CASSSLDGPNTIYF
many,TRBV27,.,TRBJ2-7,TGTGCCAGCAGTGCGGACGGATCCTACGAGCAGTACTTC,CASSADGSYEQYF
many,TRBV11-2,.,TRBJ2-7,TGTGCCAGCAGCTTAGACTCTGGACAGATCGAGTACGAGCAGTACTTC,CASSLDSGQIEYEQYF
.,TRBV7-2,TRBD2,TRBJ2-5,TGTGCCAGCAGCGTCGACTCACTAGCGGGGGTACAAGAGACCCAGTACTTC,CASSVDSLAGVQETQYF
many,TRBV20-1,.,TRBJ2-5,TGCAGTGCCACCGGGGATAAACAAGAGACCCAGTACTTC,CSATGDKQETQYF